This T cell receptor (beta chain) originates from a study of patients and donors after allogeneic stem cell transplantation. This clonotype occurred a few times. V lost 5 bases and J 2 bases, leaving 8 bases between the germline ends. The CDR3 length is 13 residues. The germline CDR1 and CDR2 sequences are SGHTA and FQGNSA. MiXCR, applied by TCRdb to the RT-PCR reads, yields one record per CDR3 protein. The sample records 30,000 to 40,000 distinct CDR3 sequences, 35% to 40% being singletons. This sequence originates from a human donor who was either an allogeneic HSCT recipient or a stem cell or donor lymphocyte infusion donor (not recorded which). It is not recorded whose cells these are; they may come from a transplant donor. This chain uses TRBV7-2 with TRBJ2-3; either TRBD1 or TRBD2 may fit D (5 bases each). The sequenced material came from blood, either unsorted or a sorted T cell fraction (not recorded which). CDR3 protein: CASSGGPTDTQYF. For the CDR3, the DNA is TGTGCCAGCAGCGGGGGACCCACAGATACGCAGTATTTT.